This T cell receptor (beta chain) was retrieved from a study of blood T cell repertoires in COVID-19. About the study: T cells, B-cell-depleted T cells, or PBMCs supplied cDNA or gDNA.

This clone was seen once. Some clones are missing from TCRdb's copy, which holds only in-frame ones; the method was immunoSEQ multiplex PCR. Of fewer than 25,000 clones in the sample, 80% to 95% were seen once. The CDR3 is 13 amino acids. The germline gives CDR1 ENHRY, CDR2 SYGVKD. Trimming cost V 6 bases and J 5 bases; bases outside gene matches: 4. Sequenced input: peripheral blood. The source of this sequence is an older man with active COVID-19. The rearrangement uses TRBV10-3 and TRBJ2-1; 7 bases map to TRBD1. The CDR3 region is CAIREGAHNEQFF. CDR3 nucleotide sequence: TGTGCCATCAGAGAGGGGGCTCACAATGAGCAGTTCTTC.